This record covers a single TCR beta chain. This specimen belongs to a study of shared clonotypes between healthy human individuals. Terminally differentiated effector memory CD45RA+ cells were excluded from the naive CD8 cells, which were CD45RO-negative and positively selected for CCR7. Deep-level running was used for the assay. The sorted-subset replicate PCRs were given 150 to 200 ng DNA, which is 30,000 to 35,000 T cell genomes. The assay was immunoSEQ multiplex PCR, and TCRdb's table has in-frame clones only and misses some. The repertoire holds 2 million to 2.5 million clones, with about 95% as singletons. The TCR sequence derives from a man aged 18 to 29 in good health. The sample consisted of naive CD8+ T cells sorted from blood.

This CDR3 reads CASSEMSGTRSYNEQFF. The CDR3 DNA reads as TGCGCCAGCAGTGAAATGTCGGGGACCCGCTCCTACAATGAGCAGTTCTTC. V and J are TRBV10-1 and TRBJ2-1, with D perhaps given as TRBD1 or TRBD2 (5 bases each). There are 17 residues in the CDR3. Germline assignment: CDR1 WNHNN and CDR2 SYGVQD (reference sequence). V lost 3 bases and J lost 0, with 15 bases in between.